This T cell receptor (beta chain) was retrieved from a study of CD8 T cells in ankylosing spondylitis. TCRdb re-analysed the 5' RACE reads in MiXCR, keeping a single row per CDR3 protein. The data show around 340,000 distinct CDR3 sequences, 20% to 25% seen once. Material for sequencing was blood, either unsorted or a sorted T cell fraction (not recorded which). The receptor was isolated from a male donor with ankylosing spondylitis or in good health (not recorded which).

The CDR3 spells CASSLKDRVNTGELFF. For the CDR3, the DNA is TGTGCCAGCAGCCTTAAAGACAGGGTCAACACCGGGGAGCTGTTTTTT. The chain recombines TRBV11-1 with TRBJ2-2; 7 bases match TRBD1. CDR3 length: 16 amino acids. The V segment lost 5 bases and the J segment 2 bases; nucleotides outside the gene matches: 8. Germline values: CDR1 SGHAT, CDR2 FQDESV (reference sequence).